This T cell receptor beta chain came from a study of T cells in localized non-small cell lung cancer. Points from the study as a whole: Adjacent uninvolved lung tissue had the highest T cell clonality, exceeding tumor. Heterogeneity within the tumor remains possible, as just one region underwent sequencing.

This clone was counted a few times. What it binds is not known. TCRdb's table, derived via immunoSEQ multiplex PCR, lists solely in-frame clones and lacks some. The sample contains about 2,000 clones, about 32% of which appear only once. Neighbouring lung, lacking atypia, was collected no less than 2 cm away from the tumor margin. The clonotype originates from a woman aged 35 to 70 with stage II squamous cell lung carcinoma. Sequencing was performed on normal lung tissue next to the tumor, taken before any cancer treatment.

This CDR3 is CASSVKQGHNGELFF. Here the CDR3 DNA reads TGTGCCAGCAGCGTAAAGCAGGGGCATAACGGGGAGCTGTTTTTT. This rearrangement joins TRBV9 to TRBJ2-2; D perhaps matches TRBD1 (6 bases). In germline, CDR1 is SGDLS, CDR2 YYNGEE. The CDR3 totals 15 residues. V was trimmed by 1 base and J by 7 bases, leaving 14 bases between them.